Shown below are 10 T cell receptor beta chains from a single sample sequenced in a study of shared clonotypes between healthy human individuals. TCRdb's copy holds only in-frame clones and misses some; the assay was immunoSEQ multiplex PCR. The sample contains approximately 1,000,000 clones, 75% to 85% of which appear only once. The material sequenced was memory CD4+ T cells from PBMCs. This sample's subset: CD45RA-negative fraction. The receptors here all came from a man between 18 and 35 years old in good health. Some clones in this sample may be carry-over from other donors' samples.

The V call is TRBV18, the J call TRBJ2-2; D is uncertain. The CDR3 totals 16 residues. The germline V gene has CDR1 KGHSH and CDR2 LQKENI. The V end lost 3 bases, the J end lost 1 base, and 12 bases lay between the germline ends. The CDR3 nucleotides read TGTGCCAGCTCACCCCCCCCTCCGAAGAACACCGGGGAGCTGTTTTTT. Its translation: CASSPPPPKNTGELFF.

The CDR3 protein is CASRLLAGDEQFF. CDR3 DNA sequence: TGTGCCAGCAGGTTACTAGCGGGAGATGAGCAGTTCTTC. The chain uses TRBV28 and TRBJ2-1; TRBD2 matches 11 bases. Trimming removed 6 bases from V and 8 bases from J; junction bases left unmatched: 3. The CDR3 is 13 residues long. Germline values: CDR1 MDHEN, CDR2 SYDVKM.

This chain joins TRBV6-5 and TRBJ2-1, with 12 bases matching TRBD2. There are 12 residues in the CDR3. The ends lost 5 bases at V and 12 bases at J; junction bases unmatched: 2. CDR1 is MNHEY, CDR2 SVGAGI, per germline. CDR3: CASSLAGGWQFF. In nucleotides, the CDR3 is TGTGCCAGCAGTCTAGCGGGAGGGTGGCAGTTCTTC.

This rearrangement joins TRBV27 to TRBJ2-5; TRBD2 matches at 12 bases. Germline CDR1 is MNHEY and CDR2 is SMNVEV (reference sequence). This CDR3 contains 14 residues. V lost 7 bases and J lost 4; bases outside the gene matches: 4. The CDR3 sequence is CASTSGRALETQYF. The CDR3, as DNA: TGTGCCAGCACTAGCGGGAGGGCCTTAGAGACCCAGTACTTC.

V usage is TRBV5-1 and J usage is TRBJ1-2, with D unresolved. From germline, CDR1 is SGHRS and CDR2 YFSETQ. V was clipped by 3 bases and J by 3 bases, with 15 bases between them. This CDR3 comprises 15 residues. The CDR3 protein is CASSWGALRDYGYTF. The CDR3 DNA follows: TGCGCCAGCAGCTGGGGAGCGTTAAGGGACTATGGCTACACCTTC.

This CDR3 reads CASRRDFNYGYTF. The CDR3 nucleotides are TGCGCCAGCCGCCGGGACTTTAACTATGGCTACACCTTC. The chain employs TRBV10-2 and TRBJ1-2; weak D call: TRBD1 (5 bases). CDR3 length equals 13 residues. V was cut by 8 bases and J by 1 base, with 11 bases left in between. CDR1 WSHSY and CDR2 SAAADI come from the germline V gene.

This chain uses TRBV6-6 with TRBJ1-5, with TRBD1 matching over 7 bases. The germline V gene encodes CDR1 MNHNY and CDR2 SVGAGI (reference sequence). The CDR3 totals 13 residues. The J segment lost 3 bases and the V segment lost 6 bases, leaving 2 bases of the junction unmatched. CDR3 in amino acids: CASRGGPNQPQHF. CDR3 bases: TGTGCCAGCAGAGGGGGCCCCAATCAGCCCCAGCATTTT.

The chain recombines TRBV27 with TRBJ2-1, with 7 nucleotides matching TRBD1. Germline V gene sequence: CDR1 MNHEY, CDR2 SMNVEV (reference sequence). Trimming at V came to 6 bases and at J to 0 bases, leaving 5 bases not matched to a gene. This CDR3 region has 15 residues. CDR3 protein: CASSRGQVSYNEQFF. For the CDR3, the DNA is TGTGCCAGCAGCCGAGGACAGGTCTCCTACAATGAGCAGTTCTTC.

This clone came up once. The V gene is TRBV30, the J gene TRBJ1-2; 11 bases match TRBD1. CDR3 length equals 17 residues. Germline-derived CDR1 and CDR2 are GTSNPN and SVGIG (reference sequence). The V gene end was trimmed by 2 bases and the J gene end by 0 bases; junction bases not matched to a gene: 8. CDR3 loop: CAWSKPPGQGANYGYTF. The CDR3 coding sequence is TGTGCCTGGAGTAAGCCGCCGGGACAGGGGGCTAACTATGGCTACACCTTC.

Here the CDR3 DNA reads TGTGCCAGCAGCGTAGCTCCAGCTACCTACGAGCAGTACTTC. Translating gives CASSVAPATYEQYF. This sequence joins TRBV9 and TRBJ2-7; D remains ambiguous. CDR1 is SGDLS, CDR2 YYNGEE, per germline. The CDR3 is 14 residues long. Trimming took 0 bases from V and 2 from J, leaving 9 bases between them.